One sample yielded the 24 T cell receptor beta chains listed below, sequenced in a study of identical twins. TCRdb independently ran MiXCR on the 5' RACE reads; one entry per CDR3 protein. The data contain 430,000 or so distinct CDR3 sequences, approximately 24% of them singletons. The sample also formed part of further work on T cells expressing NK-cell markers.

Sequences were obtained from CD4+ T cells sorted from blood. The receptors originated from a woman between 18 and 30 years old in good health.

This clonotype has a handful of counts. The V and J genes are TRBV5-1 and TRBJ2-2, with a weak D call TRBD1 (6 bases). Germline V gene data show CDR1 as SGHRS and CDR2 as YFSETQ. CDR3 size: 15 residues. V was pared by 2 bases and J by 5 bases, with 13 bases between. This chain's CDR3 is CASSLTDSPTGELFF. DNA of the CDR3: TGCGCCAGCAGCTTAACGGACAGTCCTACCGGGGAGCTGTTTTTT.

The V gene is TRBV21-1, the J gene TRBJ2-1; the DNA was not compared with TRBD1, the D call given in the table. TRBV21-1 is described as a pseudogene. The CDR3 is 10 amino acids. The CDR3 DNA sequence: TGTGCCAGCAGCCCGGGTGAGCAGTTCTTC. This gives the protein CASSPGEQFF.

This chain connects TRBV12-3 or TRBV12-4 to TRBJ1-1, with 11 nucleotides matching TRBD1. The V segment lost 5 bases and the J segment 10 bases; nucleotides outside the gene matches: 12. This CDR3 region has 15 residues. The CDR3 loop is CASSRRPGTGGAAFF. CDR3 in DNA: TGTGCCAGCAGTCGACGACCCGGGACAGGGGGAGCAGCTTTCTTT.

The chain joins TRBV29-1 to TRBJ2-2; a weak D match, TRBD1 (5 bases). Germline assignment: CDR1 SQVTM and CDR2 ANQGSEA. V shed 7 bases and J shed 2 bases, with 17 bases lying between them. The CDR3 runs to 15 residues. This CDR3 is CSALLDILNTGELFF. For the CDR3, the DNA is TGCAGCGCCCTACTGGACATTCTTAACACCGGGGAGCTGTTTTTT.

This chain joins TRBV10-1 and TRBJ1-1; a possible D gene is TRBD1 (5 bases). Deletions cut 6 bases from V and 4 bases from J, with 12 bases between. There are 13 residues in the CDR3. The germline gives CDR1 WNHNN, CDR2 SYGVQD (reference sequence). CDR3 in DNA: TGCGCCAGCAGACCAGGGCCCTCCACTGAAGCTTTCTTT. This codes for CASRPGPSTEAFF.

This clonotype was seen more than once but under ten times. V gene TRBV11-2 combines with J gene TRBJ2-2; D possibly corresponds to TRBD2 (7 bases). The germline V and J ends were trimmed by 0 bases and 3 bases, with 8 bases remaining between them. The CDR3 loop spans 15 amino acids. Germline lookup yields CDR1 SGHAT and CDR2 FQNNGV. The CDR3, as DNA: TGTGCCAGCAGCTTAGAAGGGGGGGACACCGGGGAGCTGTTTTTT. Its protein is CASSLEGGDTGELFF.

To note about this clonotype: This may stem from a read error, because a much larger clone lies one nucleotide away. The CDR3 bases are TGTGCCAGCAGTTCCAGGTCCGTGGATGAGCAGTTCTTC. Its protein is CASSSRSVDEQFF. The chain links TRBV6-5 to TRBJ2-1; no clear D gene. Trimming pared 4 bases from V and 8 bases from J, leaving 12 bases between. The CDR3 is 13 amino acids. From germline, CDR1 is MNHEY and CDR2 SVGAGI.

This clonotype was seen at least ten times. This chain joins TRBV12-3 or TRBV12-4 and TRBJ1-6; no clear D. The CDR3 runs to 14 residues. The V end lost 4 bases, the J end lost 2 bases, and 6 bases lay between the germline ends. DNA of the CDR3: TGTGCCAGCAGTTGGGTGCCCTATAATTCACCCCTCCACTTT. It specifies CASSWVPYNSPLHF.

This clonotype was counted only a few times. The V and J genes are TRBV5-4 and TRBJ2-3; D may be TRBD2 (6 bases). Germline V gene lookup returns CDR1 SGHNT and CDR2 YYREEE (reference sequence). The CDR3 totals 15 residues. V lost 3 bases and J 4 bases, leaving 15 bases between the germline ends. The CDR3 protein is CASSSTSGVADTQYF. CDR3 DNA sequence: TGTGCCAGCAGCTCCACTTCGGGAGTCGCAGATACGCAGTATTTT.

The V gene is TRBV29-1, the J gene TRBJ2-7; D might be TRBD1 (5 bases). Germline loops: CDR1 SQVTM, CDR2 ANQGSEA. The CDR3 covers 15 residues. Trimming removed 6 bases at V and 2 bases at J, with 20 bases between. CDR3 amino acids: CSVSRTSGTTYEQYF. The CDR3 DNA is TGCAGCGTGTCAAGGACATCTGGTACAACCTACGAGCAGTACTTC.

V and J are TRBV7-2 and TRBJ1-5; 12 bases are shared with TRBD1. Looked up from germline, CDR1 is SGHTA and CDR2 is FQGNSA. The CDR3 consists of 17 residues. Trimming at V came to 5 bases and at J to 4 bases, leaving 9 bases not matched to a gene. For the CDR3, the DNA is TGTGCCAGCAGCCTCCGGGACAGGGGGCTAAATAATCAGCCCCAGCATTTT. Translated: CASSLRDRGLNNQPQHF.

The chain recombines TRBV2 with TRBJ2-7; 7 nucleotides agree with TRBD2. From germline, CDR1 is SNHLY and CDR2 FYNNEI. The CDR3 has 15 residues. V dropped 2 bases and J dropped 6; count of bases not matched to a gene: 10. The CDR3 DNA sequence: TGTGCCAGCAGTGAAAATCGGGGAGCGGGGCCCGAGCAGTACTTC. Protein product: CASSENRGAGPEQYF.

This clonotype appeared a few times. The J gene is TRBJ2-4, the V gene TRBV13; 9 bases line up with TRBD1. CDR3 length equals 13 residues. Per the germline V gene, CDR1 is PRHDT and CDR2 is FYEKMQ (reference sequence). Trimming removed 5 bases from V and 12 bases from J; junction bases left unmatched: 8. CDR3 coding DNA: TGTGCCAGCAGCGCCCGGGACAGGGAAAATCAGTACTTC. This translates into CASSARDRENQYF. Drawing the rest from reference TRBV13 and TRBJ2-4, the complete variable domain is AAGVIQSPRHLIKEKRETATLKCYPIPRHDTVYWYQQGPGQDPQFLISFYEKMQSDKGSIPDRFSAQQFSDYHSELNMSSLELGDSALYFCASSARDRENQYFGAGTRLSVL.

The chain couples TRBV11-2 to TRBJ2-7; 9 nucleotides align to TRBD1. Germline trimming cut 5 bases from V and 5 bases from J; bases unmatched to any gene: 10. CDR1 is SGHAT, CDR2 FQNNGV, per germline. This CDR3 comprises 15 residues. CDR3 loop: CASSQSGTGWNEQYF. The CDR3 DNA reads TGTGCCAGCAGCCAGTCCGGGACAGGGTGGAACGAGCAGTACTTC.

V and J are TRBV5-6 and TRBJ1-2; no clear D gene. The germline V gene encodes CDR1 SGHDT and CDR2 YYEEEE. The CDR3 has 12 amino acids. V was cut by 1 base and J by 3 bases, with 4 bases left in between. The CDR3 DNA sequence: TGTGCCAGCAGCTTGTGGGACTATGGCTACACCTTC. Residues: CASSLWDYGYTF.

CDR3 in DNA: TGTGCCAGCACCCCCCCGGGAGGTACAGATACGCAGCATTTT. Translated: CASTPPGGTDTQHF. This chain uses TRBV6-1 with TRBJ2-3; D gene uncertain. The DNA end favors TRBJ1-5, so the J call may be wrong. Per germline, CDR1 MNHNS and CDR2 SASEGT. The CDR3 has 14 residues.

This clonotype appeared a few times. V gene TRBV2 combines with J gene TRBJ2-7; 8 bases line up with TRBD1. Per the germline V gene, CDR1 is SNHLY and CDR2 is FYNNEI. The CDR3 has 15 amino acids. Trimming cost V 6 bases and J 0 bases; bases outside gene matches: 7. The CDR3 loop is CASSKDRASSYEQYF. Here the CDR3 DNA reads TGTGCCAGCAGCAAGGACAGGGCTAGCTCCTACGAGCAGTACTTC. Full variable domain (outside the CDR3, taken from reference TRBV2 and TRBJ2-7): EPEVTQTPSHQVTQMGQEVILRCVPISNHLYFYWYRQILGQKVEFLVSFYNNEISEKSEIFDDQFSVERPDGSNFTLKIRSTKLEDSAMYFCASSKDRASSYEQYFGPGTRLTVT.

Ten or more counts support this clonotype. The chain is built from TRBV18 and TRBJ2-1; no firm D call. The CDR3 covers 12 residues. CDR1 is KGHSH, CDR2 LQKENI, per germline. V lost 1 base and J lost 13, with 11 bases in between. The CDR3 coding sequence is TGTGCCAGCTCACCACGGCAAGAAAAACAGTTCTTC. As protein: CASSPRQEKQFF.

The chain has TRBV25-1 and TRBJ2-5; no clear D gene. Germline V CDR1 and CDR2: MGHDK, SYGVNS. Trimming took off 2 bases at V and 2 bases at J, with 9 bases between the two ends. The CDR3 spans 14 residues. The CDR3 here is CASSEVGGQETQYF. CDR3 DNA sequence: TGTGCCAGCAGTGAAGTCGGCGGTCAAGAGACCCAGTACTTC.

The chain uses TRBV12-3 or TRBV12-4 and TRBJ1-2; 9 positions match TRBD1. Trimming removed 7 bases from V and 7 bases from J; junction bases left unmatched: 10. This CDR3 has 14 residues. CDR3 nucleotide sequence: TGTGCCAGCAATCCGGGACAGGGCGTGGGTGGCTACACCTTC. Translation gives CASNPGQGVGGYTF.

The chain employs TRBV28 and TRBJ1-2; D perhaps matches TRBD1 (5 bases). From germline, CDR1 is MDHEN and CDR2 SYDVKM. The V end was cut by 10 bases, the J end by 3 bases, with 15 bases between. This CDR3 spans 13 amino acids. CDR3 in amino acids: CAISPGPHYGYTF. The CDR3 bases are TGTGCCATCAGCCCAGGGCCCCACTATGGCTACACCTTC.

Comment on this clonotype: A junction end diverges from the germline sequence, so it may reflect a read error. The chain couples TRBV11-3 to TRBJ2-1; D uncertain. The CDR3 is 12 amino acids. The germline gives CDR1 SGHNT, CDR2 YENEEA. CDR3: CSSSLLRNEQFF. In nucleotides, the CDR3 is TGTTCCAGCAGCTTATTAAGGAATGAGCAGTTCTTC.

This clonotype was picked up a small number of times. The V call is TRBV20-1, the J call TRBJ2-2, with TRBD1 matching 8 bases. The germline V gene has CDR1 DFQATT and CDR2 SNEGSKA (reference sequence). V shed 5 bases, J shed 11 bases, and the junction held 7 bases outside the gene matches. CDR3 length equals 12 residues. The CDR3 here is CSAGMTGDELFF. CDR3 nucleotide sequence: TGCAGTGCTGGAATGACAGGGGACGAGCTGTTTTTT.

The V gene is TRBV6-5, the J gene TRBJ2-6, with D unclear. The CDR3 has 12 amino acids. Germline loops: CDR1 MNHEY, CDR2 SVGAGI. Trimming took off 0 bases at V and 13 bases at J, with 7 bases between the two ends. CDR3 nucleotides: TGTGCCAGCAGTTACTCTCAGAGGGTCCTGACTTTC. Translation: CASSYSQRVLTF.